The entry below describes one T cell receptor (beta chain). This clone was found a few times. Its binding antigen is unknown. Base qualities were left out, and no much larger clone turns up one base away. The record originates from a study of beta chain features in type 1 diabetes (dated by TCRdb to about 2018). Study-level background: No differences in mean age, gender distribution, total cell number or subset yield were found between patients and healthy donors. The study compared TCRB repertoires of sorted circulating CD4+ T cell subsets between recently diagnosed type 1 diabetes patients and matched healthy donors. A total of around 100 million sorted cells were examined across all samples, and RNA yield correlated strongly with the number of cells per subset. Naive and central memory subsets were obtained from all 30 or so donors, but regulatory and stem cell-like memory subsets were isolated from only 8 patients and about 8 healthy donors.

Each donor gave one peripheral blood draw, approximately 110 mL on average, collected into heparinised tubes. A BD FACSAria II and a panel including CD45RO, CCR7, CD25, CD127, CD95 and CD27 were used to sort naive, central memory, regulatory and stem cell-like memory CD4+ T cells. Every sorted population had a purity above 98%. PBMCs were isolated immediately by Lymphoprep density gradient centrifugation and stained directly without culture. So that batch effects would be minimized, each experiment stained and sorted samples in pairs, pairing one healthy donor with one patient. The entire isolated RNA was reverse transcribed using the High Capacity cDNA Reverse Transcription Kit, and thus expressed TCRB transcripts were sequenced. Naive, central memory and regulatory T cell samples underwent deep immunoSEQ sequencing, averaging roughly 3.5 million total reads per sample. Sorted cells were lysed in RLT buffer and RNA was extracted with DNase-treated RNeasy Micro or Mini kits, depending on cell number. To prevent cross-contamination, every cell subset was processed on its own, while patient and healthy donor samples were processed together. The immunoSEQ multiplex PCR was used to amplify TCRB sequences from cDNA, yielding 87-bp fragments that span the CDR3 region. Amplicons were sequenced on the Illumina HiSeq platform. The authors processed their data as follows. PCR bias was corrected computationally using synthetic template baselines, and reads within Hamming distance 2 were collapsed, with unmergeable singletons discarded. By aligning reads against IMGT, V, D and J genes, CDR3 length, and insertions or deletions at six rearrangement sites were assigned. Within each subset, clonotype counts were normalized to sorted cell number, and only after that were true diversity and Gini coefficients computed with the tcR R package. The overlap coefficient, calculated on TCRB nucleotide sequences, was used to quantify repertoire sharing. As a proxy for the pre-selection repertoire, out-of-frame TCRB sequences from naive cells were analyzed. TCRdb holds this immuneACCESS table with in-frame rearrangements only. Some clones are missing; in checked studies, unresolved V genes explain under half, and the rest has no known cause. The V and J calls and clone size are taken from that table; D and trimming were inferred from the DNA. For this sample there are 300,000 to 350,000 clones; approximately 13% appear just once. The ten largest make up about 0.016% of the sample.

Paper-wide results and their limitations: Sequencing cDNA rather than genomic DNA could over-represent highly expressing activated cells, although activation and CD3 levels did not differ between groups. Patients with type 1 diabetes made fewer insertions and deleted more nucleotides at VDJ recombination sites, implying thymic rearrangement abnormalities. Shorter templates might be favored by PCR, yet because patient and control samples were amplified and corrected together, any such skew would affect both groups equally. In all four CD4+ subsets, TCRB CDR3 length was moderately but significantly shorter in type 1 diabetes patients. HLA sub-analyses involved small numbers of individuals, so any influence of HLA type on TCRB rearrangement remained unresolved. Naive, central memory and regulatory TCRB repertoires appeared more similar among patients than among healthy donors.

Taken from the germline V gene (reference sequence), the CDR1 and CDR2 loops are MNHEY and SMNVEV. The CDR3 holds 13 amino acids from the cysteine to the phenylalanine. CDR3 DNA only is kept here, 39 bases in frame from base 1. V and J lose 4 bases and 10 bases, and a span of 14 bases separates them. This chain is built from TRBV27 and TRBJ2-1; a confident D gene designation cannot be given. The TCR originated in a woman aged 18 to 35 with type 1 diabetes. Material: naive CD4+ T cells from blood. This specimen's cell subset or site label, interpreted: true naive CD4+ T cells. CDR3 region: CASSSPLTPEQFF. In nucleotide form, the sequence is TGTGCCAGCAGTTCTCCCCTCACACCAGAGCAGTTCTTC.